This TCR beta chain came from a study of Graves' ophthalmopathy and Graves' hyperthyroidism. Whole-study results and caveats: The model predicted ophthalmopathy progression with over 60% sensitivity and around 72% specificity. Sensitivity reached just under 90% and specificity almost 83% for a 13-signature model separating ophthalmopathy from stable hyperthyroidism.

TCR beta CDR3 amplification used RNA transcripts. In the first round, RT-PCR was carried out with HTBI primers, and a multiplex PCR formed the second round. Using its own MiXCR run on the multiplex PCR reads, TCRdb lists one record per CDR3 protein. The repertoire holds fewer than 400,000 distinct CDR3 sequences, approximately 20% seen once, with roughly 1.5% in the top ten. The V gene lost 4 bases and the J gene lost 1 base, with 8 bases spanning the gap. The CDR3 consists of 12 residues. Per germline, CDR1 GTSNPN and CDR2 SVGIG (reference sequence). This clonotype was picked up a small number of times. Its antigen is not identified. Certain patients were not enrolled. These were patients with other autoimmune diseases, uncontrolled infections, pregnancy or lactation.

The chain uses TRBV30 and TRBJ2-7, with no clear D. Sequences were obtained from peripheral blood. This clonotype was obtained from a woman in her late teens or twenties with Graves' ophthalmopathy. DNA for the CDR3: TGTGCCTGGACAGACAATTCCTACGAGCAGTACTTC. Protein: CAWTDNSYEQYF. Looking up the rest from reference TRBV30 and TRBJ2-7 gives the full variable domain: SQTIHQWPATLVQPVGSPLSLECTVEGTSNPNLYWYRQAAGRGLQLLFYSVGIGQISSEVPQNLSASRPQDRQFILSSKKLLLSDSGFYLCAWTDNSYEQYFGPGTRLTVT.